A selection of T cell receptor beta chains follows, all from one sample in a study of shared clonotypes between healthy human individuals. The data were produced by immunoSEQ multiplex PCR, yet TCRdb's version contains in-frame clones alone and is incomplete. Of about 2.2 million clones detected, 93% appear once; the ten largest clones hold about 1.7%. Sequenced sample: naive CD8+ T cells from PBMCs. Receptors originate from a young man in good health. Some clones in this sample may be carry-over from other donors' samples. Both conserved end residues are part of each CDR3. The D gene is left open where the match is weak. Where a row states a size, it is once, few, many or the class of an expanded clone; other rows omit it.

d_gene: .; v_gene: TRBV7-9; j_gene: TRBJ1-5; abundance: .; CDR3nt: TGTGCCAGCAGCTTGGGGATCGATCAGCCCCAGCATTTT; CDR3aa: CASSLGIDQPQHF
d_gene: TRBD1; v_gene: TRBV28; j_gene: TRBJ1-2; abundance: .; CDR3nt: TGTGCCAGCAGCCTCCGACAGGGGGCCCTAAAGAACTATGGCTACACCTTC; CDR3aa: CASSLRQGALKNYGYTF
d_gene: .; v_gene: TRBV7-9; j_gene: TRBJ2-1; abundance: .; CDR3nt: TGTGCCAGCAGTGGGACGGCTAACAATGAGCAGTTCTTC; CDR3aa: CASSGTANNEQFF
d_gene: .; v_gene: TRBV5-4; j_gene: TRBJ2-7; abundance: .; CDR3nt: TGTGCCAGCAGCTGGGGAGGGGGGTACGAGCAGTACTTC; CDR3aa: CASSWGGGYEQYF
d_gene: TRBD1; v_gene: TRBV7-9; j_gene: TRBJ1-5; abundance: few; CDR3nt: TGTGCCAGCAGCTGGGACAGGGGGGCGGGACAGCCCCAGCATTTT; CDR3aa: CASSWDRGAGQPQHF
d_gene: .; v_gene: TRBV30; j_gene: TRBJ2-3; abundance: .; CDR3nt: TGTGCCTGGAGTGTAGTCGCGGTCGCGACCACAGATACGCAGTATTTT; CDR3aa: CAWSVVAVATTDTQYF
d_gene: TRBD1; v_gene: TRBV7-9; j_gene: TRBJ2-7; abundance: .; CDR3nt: TGTGCCAGCAGCCACCGGGACAGGGGGCGAGAGCAGTACTTC; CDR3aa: CASSHRDRGREQYF
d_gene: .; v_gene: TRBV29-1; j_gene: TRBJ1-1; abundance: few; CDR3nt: TGCAGCGGGAAAGTGAACACTGAAGCTTTCTTT; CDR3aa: CSGKVNTEAFF
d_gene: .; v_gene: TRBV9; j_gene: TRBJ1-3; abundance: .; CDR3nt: TGTGCCAGCAGCGAGACAGTCTTCTCTGGAAACACCATATATTTT; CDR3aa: CASSETVFSGNTIYF
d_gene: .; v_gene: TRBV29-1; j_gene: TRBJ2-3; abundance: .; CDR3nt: TGCAGCGTCGTCGACGGGACACCCCCAGGGGAGTATTTT; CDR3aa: CSVVDGTPPGEYF
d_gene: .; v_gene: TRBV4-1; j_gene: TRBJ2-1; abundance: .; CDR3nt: TGCGCCAGCAGACCAACTAGTTCCAATGAGCAGTTCTTC; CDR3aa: CASRPTSSNEQFF
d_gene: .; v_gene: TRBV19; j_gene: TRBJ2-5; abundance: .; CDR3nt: TGTGCGTCGAGAGGGGGGGCTCGAGAGACCCAGTACTTC; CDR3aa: CASRGGARETQYF
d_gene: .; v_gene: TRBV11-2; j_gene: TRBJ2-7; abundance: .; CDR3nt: TGTGCCAGCTGTGGGGCAACTGGCGAGCAGTACTTC; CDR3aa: CASCGATGEQYF
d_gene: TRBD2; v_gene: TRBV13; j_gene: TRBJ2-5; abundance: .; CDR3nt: TGTGCCAGCAGCCGGACTAGCGGGAGCCAAGAGACCCAGTACTTC; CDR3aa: CASSRTSGSQETQYF
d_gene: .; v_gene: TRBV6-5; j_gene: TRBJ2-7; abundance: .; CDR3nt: TGTGCCAGCAGTTACTCTCCATACGCCTACGAGCAGTACTTC; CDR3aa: CASSYSPYAYEQYF
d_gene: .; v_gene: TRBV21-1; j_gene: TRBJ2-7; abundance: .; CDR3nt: TGTGCCAGCAGCAAAGCATATGTAACGACTAGCGGATACTTGGGGTCCTACGAGCAGTACTTC; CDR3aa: CASSKAYVTTSGYLGSYEQYF
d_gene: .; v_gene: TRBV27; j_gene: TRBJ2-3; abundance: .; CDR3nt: TGTGCCAGCAGTTTCCAGGGCGGGGGCCCAGATACGCAGTATTTT; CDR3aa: CASSFQGGGPDTQYF
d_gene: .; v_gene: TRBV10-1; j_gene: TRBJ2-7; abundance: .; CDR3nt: TGCGCCAGCAGTGAGTCGGATGAAAAAGAGCAGTACTTC; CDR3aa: CASSESDEKEQYF
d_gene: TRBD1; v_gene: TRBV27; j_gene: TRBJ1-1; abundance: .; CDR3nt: TGTGCCAGCAGGGCAGGGGGCTTGAACACTGAAGCTTTCTTT; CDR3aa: CASRAGGLNTEAFF
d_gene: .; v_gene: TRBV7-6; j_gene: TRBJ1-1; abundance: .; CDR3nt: TGTGCCAGCAGCCCGGGAGGCTCCGGCACTGAAGCTTTCTTT; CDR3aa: CASSPGGSGTEAFF
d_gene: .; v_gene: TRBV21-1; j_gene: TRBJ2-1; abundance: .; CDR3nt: TGTGCCAGCAGCAGAGACCGGGACAGGGGAGAGGGTGAGCAGTTCTTC; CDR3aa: CASSRDRDRGEGEQFF
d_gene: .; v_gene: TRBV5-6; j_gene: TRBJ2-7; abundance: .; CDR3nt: TGTGCCAGCAGCGTAAAATCGGCAGGGTTGGGCGAGCAGTACTTC; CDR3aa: CASSVKSAGLGEQYF
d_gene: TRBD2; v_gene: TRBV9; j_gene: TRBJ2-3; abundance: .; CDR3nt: TGTGCCAGCAGCGCCTCTCTAGCGGGAACGGATACGCAGTATTTT; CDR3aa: CASSASLAGTDTQYF
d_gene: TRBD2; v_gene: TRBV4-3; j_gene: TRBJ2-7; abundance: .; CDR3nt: TGCGCCAGCAGCCAAACCACTAGCGGGACCTACGAGCAGTACTTC; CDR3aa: CASSQTTSGTYEQYF
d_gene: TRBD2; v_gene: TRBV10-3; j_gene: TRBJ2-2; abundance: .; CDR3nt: TGTGCCATCAGTGAGTTTCGTCCCGGGACTATTTCGGGCACCGGGGAGCTGTTTTTT; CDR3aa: CAISEFRPGTISGTGELFF
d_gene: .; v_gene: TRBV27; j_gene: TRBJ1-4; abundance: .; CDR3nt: TGTGCCAGCAGTTCGTTGGGGAACTCAGCGGAAAAACTGTTTTTT; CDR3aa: CASSSLGNSAEKLFF
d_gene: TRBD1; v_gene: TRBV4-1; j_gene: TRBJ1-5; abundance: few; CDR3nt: TGCGCCAGCAGCCACGACAGGGTGGGTCAGCCCCAGCATTTT; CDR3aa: CASSHDRVGQPQHF
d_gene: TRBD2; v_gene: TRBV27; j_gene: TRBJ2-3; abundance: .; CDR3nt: TGTGCCAGCAGTTTTTTCGGGAGGGCAACAGATACGCAGTATTTT; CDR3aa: CASSFFGRATDTQYF
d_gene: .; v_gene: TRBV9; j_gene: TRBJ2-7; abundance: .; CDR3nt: TGTGCCAGCAGCGCCCTCGGGACTGCGCCCTACGAGCAGTACTTC; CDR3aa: CASSALGTAPYEQYF
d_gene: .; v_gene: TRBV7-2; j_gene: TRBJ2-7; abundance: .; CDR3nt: TGTGCCAGCAGCTTCTTTGCGGGAAGCTCCTACGAGCAGTACTTC; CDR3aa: CASSFFAGSSYEQYF
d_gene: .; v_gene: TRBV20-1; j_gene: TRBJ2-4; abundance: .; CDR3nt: TGCAGTGCAGAGTCGTACGGCGCGAACTTC; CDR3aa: CSAESYGANF
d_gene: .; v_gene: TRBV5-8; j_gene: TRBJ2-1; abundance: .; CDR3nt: TGTGCCACCAATCTCGATTGGGATGAGCAGTTCTTC; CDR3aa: CATNLDWDEQFF
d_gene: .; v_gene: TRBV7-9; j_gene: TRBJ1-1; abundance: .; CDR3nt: TGTGCCAGCAGCCTCCTGGGACCGAACACTGAAGCTTTCTTT; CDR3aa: CASSLLGPNTEAFF
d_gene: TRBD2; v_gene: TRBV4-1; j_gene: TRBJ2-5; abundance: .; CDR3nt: TGCGCCAGCAGCCAAGACGTGGCGGGGGGGGCATGGGAGACCCAGTACTTC; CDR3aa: CASSQDVAGGAWETQYF
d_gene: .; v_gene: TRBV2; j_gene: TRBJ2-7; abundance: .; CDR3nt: TGTGCCAGCAGTGACGACGGGACTCGAAGGTACGAGCAGTACTTC; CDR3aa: CASSDDGTRRYEQYF
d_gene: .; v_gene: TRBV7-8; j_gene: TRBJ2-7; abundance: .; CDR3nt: TGTGCCAGCAGCGTAGGGATCCACGAGCAGTACTTC; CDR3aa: CASSVGIHEQYF
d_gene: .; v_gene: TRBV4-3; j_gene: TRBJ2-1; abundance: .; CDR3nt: TGCGCCAGCAGCCAGGGCGCGGGGAGAACCAATGAGCAGTTCTTC; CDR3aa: CASSQGAGRTNEQFF
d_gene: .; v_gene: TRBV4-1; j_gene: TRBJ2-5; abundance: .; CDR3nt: TGCGCCAGCAGCCAATCAGGTGCGGCAGGTGGGGAGAAGACCCAGTACTTC; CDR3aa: CASSQSGAAGGEKTQYF
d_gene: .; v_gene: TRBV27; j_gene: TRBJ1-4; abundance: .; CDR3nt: TGTGCCAGCAGTTTATCAGGACCTCCCGGGAAACTGTTTTTT; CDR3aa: CASSLSGPPGKLFF
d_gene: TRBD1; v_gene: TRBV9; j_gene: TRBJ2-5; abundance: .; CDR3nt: TGTGCCAGCGCCACAGCGAGCAGGGGGCCTCAAGAGACCCAGTACTTC; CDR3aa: CASATASRGPQETQYF
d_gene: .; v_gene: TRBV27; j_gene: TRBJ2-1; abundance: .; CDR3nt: TGTGCCAGCAGTTTAGGTCAGGCGCCCTACAATGAGCAGTTCTTC; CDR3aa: CASSLGQAPYNEQFF
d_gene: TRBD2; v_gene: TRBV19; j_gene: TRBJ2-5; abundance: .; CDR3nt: TGTGCCACCAGTAGTATTCATTCGGAAAAGACTAGCGGTCAAGAGACCCAGTACTTC; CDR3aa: CATSSIHSEKTSGQETQYF
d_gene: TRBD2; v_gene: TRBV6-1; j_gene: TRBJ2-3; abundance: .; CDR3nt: TGTGCCAGCAGTTCTAGCGGGAGGTACACAGATACGCAGTATTTT; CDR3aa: CASSSSGRYTDTQYF
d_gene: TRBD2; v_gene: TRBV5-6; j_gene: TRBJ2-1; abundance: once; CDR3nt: TGTGCCAGCAGTTTGGCCCCAGGACTAGCCCCTGAGCAGTTCTTC; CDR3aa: CASSLAPGLAPEQFF
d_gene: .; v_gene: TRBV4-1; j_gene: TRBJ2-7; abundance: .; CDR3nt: TGCGCCAGCAGCCCGAACCAGGGGTACGAGCAGTGCTTC; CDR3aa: CASSPNQGYEQCF
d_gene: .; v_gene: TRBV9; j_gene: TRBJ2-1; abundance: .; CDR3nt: TGTGCCAGCAGCGTAGGTAGGGCTGATAGCTCCTACAATGAGCAGTTCTTC; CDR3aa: CASSVGRADSSYNEQFF
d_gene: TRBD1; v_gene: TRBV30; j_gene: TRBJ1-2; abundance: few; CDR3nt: TGTGCCGGACAGGGGTCGAACTATGGCTACACCTTC; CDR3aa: CAGQGSNYGYTF
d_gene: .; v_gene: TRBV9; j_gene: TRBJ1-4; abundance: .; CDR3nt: TGTGCCAGCAGCCCTTATATAAAAGGGGAAAAACTGTTTTTT; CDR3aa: CASSPYIKGEKLFF